A selection of T cell receptor beta chains follows, all from one sample in a study of brain T cells in children with intractable seizures. Clones were read by immunoSEQ multiplex PCR, and TCRdb kept only the in-frame ones, dropping some. The sample lists about 110,000 clones; under 95% were seen once. The material sequenced was peripheral blood, taken at surgery. These receptors all come from a boy under two years old with hemimegalencephaly and intractable seizures. Each CDR3 is given with its conserved first and last residue. Each record gives: J gene, V gene, D gene, CDR3 protein. The D gene is left open where the match is weak.

TRBJ2-1 TRBV6-1 TRBD2 CASSEGGRARYNEQFF
TRBJ1-1 TRBV12-3/TRBV12-4 - CASSLGGWTEAFF
TRBJ2-1 TRBV19 - CASSLPLDSSSYNEQFF
TRBJ2-3 TRBV19 - CASSIGIGTDTQYF
TRBJ2-7 TRBV19 - CASSGGIYEQYF
TRBJ2-1 TRBV4-1 TRBD2 CASSQAASGYNEQFF
TRBJ2-1 TRBV6-6 TRBD2 CASSPGTSGLREQFF
TRBJ1-2 TRBV5-6 - CASSLGQGPYGYTF
TRBJ2-3 TRBV6-4 TRBD2 CASSVLAGGGPDTQYF
TRBJ1-1 TRBV19 - CASSIDRTVNTEAFF
TRBJ2-1 TRBV19 - CASSIGSSYNEQFF
TRBJ2-6 TRBV19 TRBD1 CASKTGAGANVLTF
TRBJ1-1 TRBV11-1 TRBD1 CASGRTGRTEAFF